This TCR beta chain was recovered during a study of blood T cell repertoires in COVID-19. Germline CDR1 is KGHDR and CDR2 is SFDVKD. This CDR3 is 15 amino acids long. Trimming removed 2 bases from V and 2 bases from J, with 12 bases in between. Libraries were prepared by immunoSEQ multiplex PCR; TCRdb keeps only in-frame clonotypes and omits some of them. The sample lists about 81,000 clones; about 89% were seen once. Material: PBMCs or T cells enriched from blood (not recorded which). The V and J genes are TRBV24-1 and TRBJ2-7; D unclear. This TCR was sampled from a woman aged 50 to 60 with acute COVID-19. The CDR3 protein is CATSDCSAVPYEQYF. The DNA of the CDR3 is TGTGCCACCAGTGATTGCAGTGCGGTCCCCTACGAGCAGTACTTC.